This is a list of T cell receptor beta chains from one sample in a study of regulatory T cells in long-lasting Graves disease. TCRdb used MiXCR to reprocess the multiplex PCR reads, holding one entry per CDR3 protein. The sample holds about half a million distinct CDR3 sequences, less than 25% seen once. Here the sequenced sample was peripheral blood mononuclear cells (PBMCs), taken when the disease was refractory, from a patient treated with antithyroid drugs. These receptors were collected from a female donor with Graves disease. CDR3s include the opening cysteine and the closing phenylalanine or tryptophan. D genes are given only for firm matches. Not every row has a clone size; where given, it reads once, few, many or a size class.

v_call: TRBV7-2; j_call: TRBJ1-1; clone_size: many; d_call: -; cdr3_nt: TGTGCCAGCAGGGAGGTGAGGGGTGACACTGAAGCTTTCTTT; cdr3_aa: CASREVRGDTEAFF
v_call: TRBV10-3; j_call: TRBJ1-5; clone_size: few; d_call: -; cdr3_nt: TGTGCCATCAGTGAGTCGAAAGGAAATCAGCCCCAGCATTTT; cdr3_aa: CAISESKGNQPQHF
v_call: TRBV7-2; j_call: TRBJ2-1; clone_size: -; d_call: TRBD2; cdr3_nt: TGTGCCAGCAGCTTAGGGGCGGGGGGGCCCGGCGATGAGCAGTTCTTC; cdr3_aa: CASSLGAGGPGDEQFF
v_call: TRBV12-3/TRBV12-4; j_call: TRBJ1-2; clone_size: many; d_call: -; cdr3_nt: TGTGCCAGCAGTTTCGGGGCCAGGGCGGTCCGGGGCTACACCTTC; cdr3_aa: CASSFGARAVRGYTF
v_call: TRBV29-1; j_call: TRBJ2-7; clone_size: few; d_call: -; cdr3_nt: TGCAGCGTTGACCTGGGACTGATATCTAGTGAGCAGTACTTC; cdr3_aa: CSVDLGLISSEQYF
v_call: TRBV25-1; j_call: TRBJ1-2; clone_size: -; d_call: -; cdr3_nt: TGTGCCAGCAGTGAGCAGGATGCGCTTGGCTACACCTTC; cdr3_aa: CASSEQDALGYTF
v_call: TRBV11-1; j_call: TRBJ2-2; clone_size: -; d_call: -; cdr3_nt: TGTGCCAGCAGTCCCTTATTGAACACCGGGGAGCTGTTTTTT; cdr3_aa: CASSPLLNTGELFF
v_call: TRBV20-1; j_call: TRBJ1-2; clone_size: few; d_call: TRBD1; cdr3_nt: TGCAGTGCACTAGCTGGGGACAGGGGTTCGGATGGCTACACCTTC; cdr3_aa: CSALAGDRGSDGYTF
v_call: TRBV7-2; j_call: TRBJ2-7; clone_size: many; d_call: -; cdr3_nt: TGTGCCAGCAGCTTAGGATCGGGGAATGACGAGCAGTACTTC; cdr3_aa: CASSLGSGNDEQYF
v_call: TRBV12-3/TRBV12-4; j_call: TRBJ1-6; clone_size: many; d_call: -; cdr3_nt: TGTACCCCACCCCGGGAGACCCTCCATTCACCCCTCCACTTT; cdr3_aa: CTPPRETLHSPLHF
v_call: TRBV10-3; j_call: TRBJ1-1; clone_size: -; d_call: -; cdr3_nt: TGTGCCATCAGGGCAGCAGGGAGGAGTGACACTGAAGCTTTCTTT; cdr3_aa: CAIRAAGRSDTEAFF
v_call: TRBV11-3; j_call: TRBJ1-1; clone_size: many; d_call: -; cdr3_nt: TGTGCCAGCAGTGCCAGGAACACTGAAGCTTTCTTT; cdr3_aa: CASSARNTEAFF
v_call: TRBV10-3; j_call: TRBJ2-5; clone_size: many; d_call: -; cdr3_nt: TGTGCCATCAGTGAGAAACAAGAGACCCAGTACTTC; cdr3_aa: CAISEKQETQYF
v_call: TRBV28; j_call: TRBJ1-5; clone_size: many; d_call: -; cdr3_nt: TGTGCCAGCAGTTTGTGGGAAACGCTAGATAGCAATCAGCCCCAGCATTTT; cdr3_aa: CASSLWETLDSNQPQHF
v_call: TRBV30; j_call: TRBJ2-1; clone_size: few; d_call: -; cdr3_nt: TGTGCCCGTTCGAGGGGGGTCGCCTACAATGAGCAGTTCTTC; cdr3_aa: CARSRGVAYNEQFF
v_call: TRBV7-2; j_call: TRBJ2-7; clone_size: -; d_call: TRBD1; cdr3_nt: TGTGCCAGCAGCCTGGGACAGGGAATGGGAGAGCAGTACTTC; cdr3_aa: CASSLGQGMGEQYF
v_call: TRBV5-4; j_call: TRBJ1-1; clone_size: -; d_call: -; cdr3_nt: TGTGCCAGCAGAAACGACAGGTATACTGAAGCTTTCTTT; cdr3_aa: CASRNDRYTEAFF
v_call: TRBV10-3; j_call: TRBJ2-2; clone_size: few; d_call: -; cdr3_nt: TGTGCCATCAGCAAGGGGCCGAACACCGGGGAGCTGTTTTTT; cdr3_aa: CAISKGPNTGELFF
v_call: TRBV7-9; j_call: TRBJ1-2; clone_size: many; d_call: -; cdr3_nt: TGTGCCAGCAGCATACCACAAGGAGTGGACTATGGCTACACCTTC; cdr3_aa: CASSIPQGVDYGYTF
v_call: TRBV5-4; j_call: TRBJ2-5; clone_size: few; d_call: TRBD2; cdr3_nt: TGTGCCAGCAGCTTGGATCTAGCGGGGGGTTTGGGGACCCAGTACTTC; cdr3_aa: CASSLDLAGGLGTQYF
v_call: TRBV2; j_call: TRBJ2-5; clone_size: many; d_call: -; cdr3_nt: TGTGCCAGCAGTGAAGTAAAAGGAGAGACCCAGTACTTC; cdr3_aa: CASSEVKGETQYF
v_call: TRBV20-1; j_call: TRBJ1-2; clone_size: many; d_call: -; cdr3_nt: TGCAGTGCTAGAGATCGTGCGACAGCGGAAGGCTACACCTTC; cdr3_aa: CSARDRATAEGYTF
v_call: TRBV28; j_call: TRBJ1-4; clone_size: -; d_call: -; cdr3_nt: TGTGCCATCCAGGGGATTGAAAAACTGTTTTTT; cdr3_aa: CAIQGIEKLFF
v_call: TRBV28; j_call: TRBJ2-2; clone_size: many; d_call: -; cdr3_nt: TGTGCCAGTCCCGGGTACACCGGGGAGCTGTTTTTT; cdr3_aa: CASPGYTGELFF
v_call: TRBV30; j_call: TRBJ1-5; clone_size: many; d_call: TRBD1; cdr3_nt: TGTGCCTTCTCTTCGGGACAGGGGGCCGATCAGCCCCAGCATTTT; cdr3_aa: CAFSSGQGADQPQHF
v_call: TRBV3-1; j_call: TRBJ1-1; clone_size: -; d_call: TRBD1; cdr3_nt: TGTGCCAGCAGCCAAGAGGTGGGGACAGTTCGAGGCATAAAGGACACTGAAGCTTTCTTT; cdr3_aa: CASSQEVGTVRGIKDTEAFF
v_call: TRBV28; j_call: TRBJ2-1; clone_size: -; d_call: TRBD2; cdr3_nt: TGTGCCAGCAGTTTACTAGCTAGCGGGATGTATGAGCAGTTCTTC; cdr3_aa: CASSLLASGMYEQFF
v_call: TRBV6-1; j_call: TRBJ2-7; clone_size: many; d_call: TRBD1; cdr3_nt: TGTGCCAGCAGGGACCGGCAGGGGGTCTACGAGCAGTACTTC; cdr3_aa: CASRDRQGVYEQYF
v_call: TRBV20-1; j_call: TRBJ2-7; clone_size: many; d_call: TRBD2; cdr3_nt: TGCAGTGCTAGAGATCCAGCGGGAGGGTACGAGCAGTACTTC; cdr3_aa: CSARDPAGGYEQYF
v_call: TRBV2; j_call: TRBJ2-7; clone_size: many; d_call: TRBD1; cdr3_nt: TGTGCCAGCAGTATCCGGACAGGGCAAGAGCAGTACTTC; cdr3_aa: CASSIRTGQEQYF
v_call: TRBV19; j_call: TRBJ2-7; clone_size: few; d_call: TRBD1; cdr3_nt: TGTGCCAGTAGTTGGACAGGAGGCTCCTACGAGCAGTACTTC; cdr3_aa: CASSWTGGSYEQYF
v_call: TRBV11-2; j_call: TRBJ2-2; clone_size: -; d_call: TRBD2; cdr3_nt: TGTGCCAGCAGCTTTTTCCGGGGGGGTAAGAGCACCGGGGAGCTGTTTTTT; cdr3_aa: CASSFFRGGKSTGELFF
v_call: TRBV3-1; j_call: TRBJ1-2; clone_size: -; d_call: -; cdr3_nt: TGTGCCAGCAGCCAACATGTTTTTCCCGTCGGCTCATATGGCTACACCTTC; cdr3_aa: CASSQHVFPVGSYGYTF
v_call: TRBV7-2; j_call: TRBJ2-5; clone_size: many; d_call: TRBD1; cdr3_nt: TGTGCCAGCAGCGCACAGGGGTGGGAGACCCAGTACTTC; cdr3_aa: CASSAQGWETQYF
v_call: TRBV28; j_call: TRBJ1-1; clone_size: many; d_call: -; cdr3_nt: TGTGCCAGCCGCCGGGGGTACACTGAAGCTTTCTTT; cdr3_aa: CASRRGYTEAFF
v_call: TRBV6-2/TRBV6-3; j_call: TRBJ2-1; clone_size: -; d_call: TRBD2; cdr3_nt: TGTGCCAGCAGTTACATTGGGGCTAGCGGGGCAGATGAGCAGTTCTTC; cdr3_aa: CASSYIGASGADEQFF
v_call: TRBV29-1; j_call: TRBJ2-6; clone_size: -; d_call: -; cdr3_nt: TGCAGCGTTGAAGGGACAAGCCCCTCCTCTGGGGCCAACGTCCTGACTTTC; cdr3_aa: CSVEGTSPSSGANVLTF
v_call: TRBV30; j_call: TRBJ1-6; clone_size: -; d_call: -; cdr3_nt: TGTGCCTGGACCTACAGGGACAATTCACCCCTCCACTTT; cdr3_aa: CAWTYRDNSPLHF
v_call: TRBV6-1; j_call: TRBJ1-5; clone_size: -; d_call: TRBD1; cdr3_nt: TGTGCCAGCAGTGAACGACAGGGGCTCCGCAATCAGCCCCAGCATTTT; cdr3_aa: CASSERQGLRNQPQHF
v_call: TRBV7-9; j_call: TRBJ2-5; clone_size: -; d_call: -; cdr3_nt: TGTGCCAGCAGCTTAGGGGTGTCTCAAACAGAGACCCAGTACTTC; cdr3_aa: CASSLGVSQTETQYF
v_call: TRBV20-1; j_call: TRBJ1-1; clone_size: -; d_call: TRBD1; cdr3_nt: TGCGGTGCTACACTTACTGACAGGGGTGCTGAAGCTTTCTTT; cdr3_aa: CGATLTDRGAEAFF
v_call: TRBV7-2; j_call: TRBJ1-4; clone_size: many; d_call: -; cdr3_nt: TGTGCCAGCAGCTTAGACAACCAAAATGAAAAACTGTTTTTT; cdr3_aa: CASSLDNQNEKLFF
v_call: TRBV3-1; j_call: TRBJ2-2; clone_size: many; d_call: -; cdr3_nt: TGTGCCAGCAGCCCTAGGTTAGGTGGCGGGGAGCTGTTTTTT; cdr3_aa: CASSPRLGGGELFF
v_call: TRBV20-1; j_call: TRBJ2-7; clone_size: -; d_call: TRBD2; cdr3_nt: TGCAGTGCTAGAGATTATCCTAGCGGGAGGGTTGACTACGAGCAGTACTTC; cdr3_aa: CSARDYPSGRVDYEQYF
v_call: TRBV5-1; j_call: TRBJ2-5; clone_size: few; d_call: TRBD1; cdr3_nt: TGCGCCACCTCGGGGGACAGGGAGACCCAGTACTTC; cdr3_aa: CATSGDRETQYF
v_call: TRBV28; j_call: TRBJ2-7; clone_size: many; d_call: -; cdr3_nt: TGTGCCAGCAGCGGATCCTACGAGCAGTACTTC; cdr3_aa: CASSGSYEQYF
v_call: TRBV7-8; j_call: TRBJ2-5; clone_size: many; d_call: -; cdr3_nt: TGTGCCAGCAGCTTAGTACAGAGAGAAGAGACCCAGTACTTC; cdr3_aa: CASSLVQREETQYF